The present T cell receptor (beta chain) was sequenced within a study of T-cell memory formation after mild COVID-19. For the study at large: Each donor largely had its own TCR clusters.

This clonotype was counted between two and nine times. Its antigen is unknown. Study-level results: The study found balanced CD4/CD8 in clones contracting day 15 to 85 and a CD4+ lean in later expanders.

MiXCR, run by TCRdb on the 5' RACE reads, gives a single entry per CDR3 protein. Altogether a few hundred thousand distinct CDR3 sequences are present, around 20% being singletons, with the ten largest covering roughly a fifth. V lost 3 bases to trimming and J lost 7 bases; unmatched junction nucleotides: 7. Germline V lookup: CDR1 SGHDT, CDR2 YYEEEE. CDR3 length: 13 residues. Material for sequencing was PBMCs or a T cell subset sorted from them (not recorded which). The V gene is TRBV5-6, the J gene TRBJ2-7; 7 nucleotides align to TRBD1. The clonotype was recovered from a man in his late teens or twenties who had mild COVID-19 (a few samples of this study predate the infection). Cell type and time point are not known. DNA of the CDR3: TGTGCCAGCAGCTCTGGACAGGTTGAGGAGCAGTACGTC. Translating gives CASSSGQVEEQYV.